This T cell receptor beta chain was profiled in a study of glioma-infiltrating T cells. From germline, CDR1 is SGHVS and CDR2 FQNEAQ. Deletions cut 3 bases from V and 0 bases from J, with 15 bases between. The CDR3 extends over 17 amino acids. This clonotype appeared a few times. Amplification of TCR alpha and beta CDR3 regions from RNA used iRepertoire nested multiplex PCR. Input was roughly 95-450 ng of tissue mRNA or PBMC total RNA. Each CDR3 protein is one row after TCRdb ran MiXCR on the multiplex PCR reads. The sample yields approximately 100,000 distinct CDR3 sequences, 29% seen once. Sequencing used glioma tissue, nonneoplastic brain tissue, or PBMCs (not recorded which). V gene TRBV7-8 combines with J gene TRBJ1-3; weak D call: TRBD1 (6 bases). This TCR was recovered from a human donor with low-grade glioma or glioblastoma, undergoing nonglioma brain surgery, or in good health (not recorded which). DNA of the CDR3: TGTGCCAGCAGCTTTCAGGGGCTGCAAACCTCTGGAAACACCATATATTTT. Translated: CASSFQGLQTSGNTIYF. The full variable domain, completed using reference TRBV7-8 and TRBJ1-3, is GAGVSQSPRYKVAKRGQDVALRCDPISGHVSLFWYQQALGQGPEFLTYFQNEAQLDKSGLPSDRFFAERPEGSVSTLKIQRTQQEDSAVYLCASSFQGLQTSGNTIYFGEGSWLTVV.